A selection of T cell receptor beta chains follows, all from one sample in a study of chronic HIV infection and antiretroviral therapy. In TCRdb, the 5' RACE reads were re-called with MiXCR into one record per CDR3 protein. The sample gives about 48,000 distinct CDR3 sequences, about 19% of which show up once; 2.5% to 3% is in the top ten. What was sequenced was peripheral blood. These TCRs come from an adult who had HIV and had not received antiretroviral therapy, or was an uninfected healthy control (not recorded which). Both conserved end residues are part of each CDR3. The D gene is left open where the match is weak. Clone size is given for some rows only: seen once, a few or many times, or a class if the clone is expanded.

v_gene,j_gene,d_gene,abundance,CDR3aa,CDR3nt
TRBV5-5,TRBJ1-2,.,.,CASSLAAGYTF,TGTGCCAGCAGCTTGGCGGCTGGCTACACCTTC
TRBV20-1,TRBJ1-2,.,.,CSASEGDGDGYTF,TGCAGTGCTAGCGAAGGGGACGGAGATGGCTACACCTTC
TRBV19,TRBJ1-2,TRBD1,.,CASSIDLYRGNYGYTF,TGTGCCAGTAGTATAGATCTCTACAGGGGTAACTATGGCTACACCTTC
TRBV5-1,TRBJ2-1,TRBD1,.,CASSLQGIPYNEQFF,TGCGCCAGCAGCTTACAGGGGATCCCCTACAATGAGCAGTTCTTC
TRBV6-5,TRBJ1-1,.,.,CAGAGGRTGGTEAFF,TGTGCCGGGGCCGGAGGACGTACTGGGGGCACTGAAGCTTTCTTT
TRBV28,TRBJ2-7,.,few,CASQTRNSYEQYF,TGTGCCAGTCAGACTAGAAATTCCTACGAGCAGTACTTC
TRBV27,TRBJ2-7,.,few,CASSLRADWAYEQYF,TGTGCCAGCAGTTTACGGGCGGATTGGGCCTACGAGCAGTACTTC
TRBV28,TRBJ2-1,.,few,CASSLSDEQFF,TGTGCCAGCAGTTTGAGCGATGAGCAGTTCTTC
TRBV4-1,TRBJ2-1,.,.,CASSQQGEQFF,TGCGCCAGCAGCCAGCAGGGTGAGCAGTTCTTC
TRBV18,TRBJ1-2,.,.,CASSPLALADDYTF,TGTGCCAGCTCCCCCCTAGCGCTGGCCGACGACTACACCTTC
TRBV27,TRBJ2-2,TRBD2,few,CASNSGGVTGELFF,TGTGCCAGCAATTCTGGGGGGGTCACCGGGGAGCTGTTTTTT
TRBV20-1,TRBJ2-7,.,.,CSALRPGDPSYEQYF,TGCAGTGCCCTCCGGCCGGGGGACCCCTCCTACGAGCAGTACTTC
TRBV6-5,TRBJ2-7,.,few,CASRSPERTYEQYF,TGTGCCAGCAGGAGCCCGGAGAGGACCTACGAGCAGTACTTC
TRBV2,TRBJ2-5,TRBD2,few,CASGLAGEETQYF,TGTGCCAGCGGACTAGCGGGAGAGGAGACCCAGTACTTC
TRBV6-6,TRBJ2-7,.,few,CASSFADGSSYEQYF,TGTGCCAGCAGTTTCGCCGACGGGAGCTCCTACGAGCAGTACTTC
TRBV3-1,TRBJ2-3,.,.,CASSQGGDSSTFGDTQYF,TGTGCCAGCAGCCAAGGAGGCGATAGCTCTACATTCGGGGATACGCAGTATTTT
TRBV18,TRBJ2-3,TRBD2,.,CASSPGTKQTSTDTQYF,TGTGCCAGCTCACCAGGGACTAAACAAACTAGCACAGATACGCAGTATTTT
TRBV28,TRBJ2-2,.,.,CASSPPRNTGELFF,TGTGCCAGCAGTCCTCCAAGGAACACCGGGGAGCTGTTTTTT
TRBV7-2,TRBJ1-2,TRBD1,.,CASSVAPRDSLRMGYGYTF,TGTGCCAGCAGCGTAGCGCCCAGGGACAGTCTCAGGATGGGCTATGGCTACACCTTC
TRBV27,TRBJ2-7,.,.,CASNRGGGEQYF,TGTGCCAGCAACAGAGGTGGGGGGGAGCAGTACTTC
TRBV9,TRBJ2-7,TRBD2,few,CASSGGTSGAYEQYF,TGTGCCAGCAGCGGGGGAACTAGCGGTGCCTACGAGCAGTACTTC
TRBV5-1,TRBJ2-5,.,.,CASSLTETQYF,TGCGCCAGCAGCTTGACAGAGACCCAGTACTTC
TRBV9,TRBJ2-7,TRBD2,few,CASSVESGSSYEQYF,TGTGCCAGCAGCGTAGAAAGCGGGAGCTCCTACGAGCAGTACTTC
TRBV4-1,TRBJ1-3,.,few,CASSQDGSGNTIYF,TGCGCCAGCAGCCAAGACGGTTCTGGAAACACCATATATTTT
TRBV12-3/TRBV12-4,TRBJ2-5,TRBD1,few,CASSLGTGIGETQYF,TGTGCCAGCAGTTTAGGGACAGGGATCGGAGAGACCCAGTACTTC
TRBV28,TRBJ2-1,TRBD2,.,CASSPDSGSGYNEQFF,TGTGCCAGCAGTCCCGATAGCGGGAGTGGCTACAATGAGCAGTTCTTC